This is a list of T cell receptor beta chains from one sample in a study of shared clonotypes between healthy human individuals. Repertoires were generated with immunoSEQ multiplex PCR, while TCRdb's copy carries only in-frame clones and drops some. The data show approximately 530,000 clones, about 96% seen once. Sequencing input: naive CD4+ T cells sorted from blood. The receptors originated from a woman aged 25 to 39 in good health. CDR3s include the opening cysteine and the closing phenylalanine or tryptophan. A D gene is named only where the DNA matches it firmly. Not every row has a clone size; where given, it reads once, few, many or a size class.

j_call d_call clone_size v_call cdr3_nt cdr3_aa
TRBJ2-7 . . TRBV6-5 TGTGCCAGCAGTTATGCAGGGGCCTACGAGCAGTACTTC CASSYAGAYEQYF
TRBJ2-2 TRBD1 . TRBV27 TGTGCCAGCAGTCGGTACAGGGGAAACACCGGGGAGCTGTTTTTT CASSRYRGNTGELFF
TRBJ1-5 . . TRBV28 TGTGCCACTACCGGGACCGCTCGGGCCCAGCATTTT CATTGTARAQHF
TRBJ2-5 . . TRBV19 TGTGCCAGTAGTATTGGCGGAAGTGAAGAGACCCAGTACTTC CASSIGGSEETQYF
TRBJ1-4 . . TRBV6-1 TGTGCCAGCAGTGAAGGGACAAGGTCTAATGAAAAACTGTTTTTT CASSEGTRSNEKLFF
TRBJ2-4 TRBD2 . TRBV28 TGTGCCAGCAGTTCGGGACTAGCTTCGGAAAACATTCAGTACTTC CASSSGLASENIQYF
TRBJ2-2 . . TRBV7-6 TGTGCCAGCAGCTTATTCGGGGAGCTGTTTTTT CASSLFGELFF
TRBJ1-3 . . TRBV7-9 TGTGCCAGCAGCTTAGGCCGGGGCGACTCTGGAAACACCATATATTTT CASSLGRGDSGNTIYF
TRBJ1-2 . . TRBV28 . CASSSSSEPYGYTF
TRBJ2-7 . once TRBV5-1 TGCGCCAGCAGCCGAACGCTAGGCCCCATAGACGAGCAGTACTTC CASSRTLGPIDEQYF
TRBJ2-2 . . TRBV7-9 TGTGCCAGCAGCGCGGACAAGAAAATGGACGGGGAGCTGTTTTTT CASSADKKMDGELFF
TRBJ2-1 . once TRBV5-8 TGTGCCAGCAGCTTGGGGCGGAAGGGCTCTTACAATGAGCAGTTCTTC CASSLGRKGSYNEQFF
TRBJ1-5 TRBD1 . TRBV18 TGTGCCAGCTCACTGACAGGGGAGGCTCAGCCCCAGCATTTT CASSLTGEAQPQHF
TRBJ2-7 . . TRBV5-1 TGCGCCAGCAGAGTCAGGGGCGAGCAGTACTTC CASRVRGEQYF
TRBJ1-4 TRBD1 . TRBV4-1 TGCGCCAGCAGCCAAGATCCGGGACAGCTAAATGAAAAACTGTTTTTT CASSQDPGQLNEKLFF
TRBJ1-2 TRBD1 . TRBV18 TGTGCCAGCTCATCGACAGGGGTAGAGGGCTACACCTTC CASSSTGVEGYTF
TRBJ2-1 . . TRBV30 TGTGCTCGTTCGGTGGGTTATGAGCAGTTCTTC CARSVGYEQFF
TRBJ1-4 TRBD1 . TRBV9 TGTGCCAGCAGCTTCGGGGACAGCTATGAAAAACTGTTTTTT CASSFGDSYEKLFF
TRBJ2-3 . . TRBV27 TGTGCCAGCAGCACACCAGGGGAGGCAGATACGCAGTATTTT CASSTPGEADTQYF
TRBJ2-7 . . TRBV18 TGTGCCAGCTCCTCTTCTAGGGAGCAGTACTTC CASSSSREQYF
TRBJ1-3 . . TRBV2 TGTGCCAGCAGTGATGGGGCCGGGGGCACCATATATTTT CASSDGAGGTIYF
TRBJ1-4 . . TRBV6-1 TGTGCCAGCAGTGAAACGATGGGGACAACTAATGAAAAACTGTTTTTT CASSETMGTTNEKLFF
TRBJ1-5 TRBD1 . TRBV27 TGTGCCAGCAGTTTAGTAGGGACAGGAGGTAGAGGGGGGCAGCCCCAGCATTTT CASSLVGTGGRGGQPQHF
TRBJ2-1 TRBD2 . TRBV10-3 TGTGCCATCAGTGGGTTGGGAGCGGGACGGGAATCCTACAATGAGCAGTTCTTC CAISGLGAGRESYNEQFF
TRBJ2-3 TRBD2 . TRBV9 TGTGCCAGCAGCGTAGGAGGACTAGGAGGTACGCAGTATTTT CASSVGGLGGTQYF
TRBJ2-1 TRBD2 once TRBV7-2 TGTGCCAGCAGTGCGTCCGGGACTAGTATCTATGAGCAGTTCTTC CASSASGTSIYEQFF
TRBJ1-3 . once TRBV9 TGTGCCAGCAGCGAGGATTATACAGGATACTCTGGAAACACCATATATTTT CASSEDYTGYSGNTIYF
TRBJ2-5 . once TRBV10-3 TGTGCCATCGGATGGTCAGAGGACAGCCTCCAAGAGACCCAGTACTTC CAIGWSEDSLQETQYF
TRBJ2-1 . . TRBV7-8 TGTGCCAGCAGCTTGCCCAGGGGGGACAATGAGCAGTTCTTC CASSLPRGDNEQFF
TRBJ2-1 TRBD2 . TRBV19 TGTGCCAGTACCCCTTCTAGCGGGGCGAGGTTCTTC CASTPSSGARFF
TRBJ2-3 . . TRBV27 TGTGCCAGCAGTTTATACAGTAGCACAGATACGCAGTATTTT CASSLYSSTDTQYF
TRBJ2-7 TRBD2 . TRBV6-5 TGTGCCAGCAGTTCCAACAGCGGGAGTAAACCCTACGAGCAGTACTTC CASSSNSGSKPYEQYF
TRBJ1-1 . . TRBV29-1 TGCAGCGTTGAAGGGGATCTGAACACTGAAGCTTTCTTT CSVEGDLNTEAFF
TRBJ1-3 . few TRBV4-2 TGTGCCAGCAGCCTCCGGGACATAGATAAGACCATATATTTT CASSLRDIDKTIYF
TRBJ1-2 TRBD1 . TRBV5-4 TGTGCCAGCGGGACAGGGGAAAACTATGGCTACACCTTC CASGTGENYGYTF
TRBJ2-7 . . TRBV11-2 TGTGCCAGCAGCTTGGTATTATTGTCCTACGAGCAGTACTTC CASSLVLLSYEQYF
TRBJ2-7 . . TRBV1 TGCACCAGCAGCCAGGCGGGCCGCCCCTCGTACGAGCAGTACTTC CTSSQAGRPSYEQYF
TRBJ1-4 . . TRBV9 TGTGCCAGCAGCGTGCAGGGGACCATGAACGGAAAACTGTTTTTT CASSVQGTMNGKLFF
TRBJ2-7 TRBD2 . TRBV28 TGTGCCAGCAGTTCTGGTGGCGGCGGGGGGCGCTACGAGCAGTACTTC CASSSGGGGGRYEQYF
TRBJ2-7 TRBD2 . TRBV27 TGTGCCAGCAGTAGAACCGCGGGACTAGCGGGAGTCACCGACTCCTACGAGCAGTACTTC CASSRTAGLAGVTDSYEQYF
TRBJ2-2 TRBD2 . TRBV11-2 TGTGCCAGCGGAGTAGCGGGAGGGCCGTTCACCGGGGAGCTGTTTTTT CASGVAGGPFTGELFF
TRBJ2-5 TRBD2 . TRBV19 TGTGCCAGTAGTATGATCGGGGGGACTAGCCAAGAGACCCAGTACTTC CASSMIGGTSQETQYF
TRBJ2-3 TRBD2 . TRBV28 TGTGCCAGCAGTTCCGGGGTAGCGGGGGCACGGACAGATACGCAGTATTTT CASSSGVAGARTDTQYF
TRBJ2-7 . . TRBV30 TGTGCCTGGAGTCTTGTATCCTACGAGCAGTACTTC CAWSLVSYEQYF
TRBJ1-1 TRBD1 once TRBV28 TGTGCCAGCAGTGCACCCCAGGGGGATGGGGCTGAAGCTTTCTTT CASSAPQGDGAEAFF
TRBJ1-1 . . TRBV28 TGTGCCAGCAGCACGGGACAAACGAACACTGAAGCTTTCTTT CASSTGQTNTEAFF
TRBJ2-7 . few TRBV7-9 TGTGCCAGCAGCCTCGAACGCGGGATAGGGGTCTACGAGCAGTACTTC CASSLERGIGVYEQYF
TRBJ2-5 . . TRBV18 TGTGCCAGCTCACCCCCAGGAAGGGGCAGTCAAGAGACCCAGTACTTC CASSPPGRGSQETQYF
TRBJ2-5 . . TRBV10-3 TGTGCCATCAGTATGGGGGCGACCCAGTACTTC CAISMGATQYF
TRBJ2-5 TRBD2 . TRBV6-1 TGTGCCAGTCTCTCTAGCGGGAGAGAGACCCAGTACTTC CASLSSGRETQYF
TRBJ1-1 . . TRBV7-8 TGTGCCAGCAGCCGTCTCGTCAGGGACACTGAAGCTTTCTTT CASSRLVRDTEAFF
TRBJ1-5 . . TRBV7-9 TGTGCCAGCAGCTTGAAAAGGAAGGGGGATAGCAATCAGCCCCAGCATTTT CASSLKRKGDSNQPQHF
TRBJ2-3 . . TRBV4-1 TGCGCCAGCAGCCAACTCGCAGATACGCAGTATTTT CASSQLADTQYF
TRBJ2-7 . . TRBV5-1 TGCGCCAGCAGCTTGGCGGGAGAACCCTACGAGCAGTACTTC CASSLAGEPYEQYF
TRBJ2-3 . . TRBV11-1 TGTGCCAGCAGCTTAGAAACGGTGTCCCATCTGGATACGCAGTATTTT CASSLETVSHLDTQYF
TRBJ1-1 . . TRBV30 TGTGCCTGGGGGACCGAGCTGGGGACTGAAGCTTTCTTT CAWGTELGTEAFF
TRBJ2-1 TRBD1 once TRBV2 TGTGCCAGCAGTGAGGACAGGGGAACCTACAATGAGCAGTTCTTC CASSEDRGTYNEQFF